This passage covers 10 T cell receptor beta chains from one sample sequenced in a study of blood T cell repertoires in COVID-19 (TCRdb year 2020). The library relied on the immunoSEQ multiplex PCR assay. The table comes from immuneACCESS by way of TCRdb, which keeps in-frame sequences with V and J called. Part of the clones is missing from these tables; in studies checked, under half for an unresolved V gene and the rest for unknown reasons. The sample records some 150,000 clones, 70% to 90% of which are singletons. 1.5% to 1.7% of the sample rests with the top ten. The sample taken for sequencing was peripheral blood. These receptors were obtained from a woman in her fifties or sixties with acute or convalescent COVID-19.

CDR3 amino acids: CASSPNSRTQYF. The CDR3 region has the DNA TGTGCCAGCAGCCCAAACAGCCGGACCCAGTACTTC. The chain carries TRBV28 and TRBJ2-5; no definite D call. CDR1 is MDHEN and CDR2 is SYDVKM in the germline V gene. Deletions cut 6 bases from V and 7 bases from J, with 12 bases between. The CDR3 extends over 12 amino acids.

The gene calls are TRBV27 and TRBJ1-5, with D uncertain. The CDR3 is 19 residues long. The germline V gene has CDR1 MNHEY and CDR2 SMNVEV (reference sequence). V was pared by 5 bases and J by 0 bases, with 23 bases between. CDR3 region: CASSPGLQALGDSNQPQHF. CDR3 sequence (DNA): TGTGCCAGCAGTCCTGGATTGCAAGCCCTGGGAGATAGCAATCAGCCCCAGCATTTT.

The chain is built from TRBV4-3 and TRBJ2-7; TRBD1 might be the D (5 bases). This CDR3 region has 12 residues. The V and J ends lost 0 bases and 8 bases respectively, with 8 bases between them. Germline lookup yields CDR1 LGHNA and CDR2 YSLEER. The chain's CDR3 is CASSQDRGKQYF. CDR3 nucleotides: TGCGCCAGCAGCCAAGATAGGGGAAAGCAGTACTTC.

As DNA, the CDR3 is TGTGCCAGCAGCGTAACCCCGGGACAGGGTGACTATGGCTACACCTTC. This codes for CASSVTPGQGDYGYTF. The rearrangement links TRBV9 to TRBJ1-2; TRBD1 matches 9 bases. This CDR3 has 16 amino acids. Losses at the gene ends were 1 base for V and 3 bases for J; bases not matched to a gene: 7. Germline V gene sequence: CDR1 SGDLS, CDR2 YYNGEE.

The chain carries TRBV7-3 and TRBJ2-7; D ambiguous. The germline CDR1 and CDR2 sequences are SGHTA and FQGTGA. V lost 0 bases to trimming and J lost 4 bases, with 7 bases between them. The CDR3 is 13 residues long. The CDR3 is CASSLTRYYEQYF. In nucleotides, the CDR3 is TGTGCCAGCAGCTTAACCAGGTATTACGAGCAGTACTTC.

This chain connects TRBV6-2 or TRBV6-3 to TRBJ1-1; 10 bases are a match to TRBD1. CDR1 is MNHEY and CDR2 is SVGEGT in the germline V gene. The J segment lost 4 bases and the V segment lost 6 bases, leaving 14 bases of the junction unmatched. The CDR3 contains 17 residues. CDR3 bases: TGTGCCAGCAGCCCTCCTTGGGGACAGGGGTTTAGCACTGAAGCTTTCTTT. Its protein is CASSPPWGQGFSTEAFF.

V and J are TRBV5-6 and TRBJ1-6; 8 nucleotides align to TRBD1. This CDR3 spans 15 amino acids. The V gene end was trimmed by 5 bases and the J gene end by 4 bases; junction bases not matched to a gene: 5. CDR1 is SGHDT and CDR2 is YYEEEE in the germline V gene. The DNA of the CDR3 is TGTGCCAGCAGGGACAGGGATCGTTATAATTCACCCCTCCACTTT. It encodes CASRDRDRYNSPLHF.

This sequence joins TRBV5-1 and TRBJ1-1, with 7 bases aligning to TRBD1. Germline lookup yields CDR1 SGHRS and CDR2 YFSETQ. CDR3 length equals 17 residues. V was pared by 3 bases and J by 0 bases, with 11 bases of the junction left unmatched. CDR3 protein: CASSSGTVNYMNTEAFF. The CDR3 nucleotides read TGCGCCAGCAGCTCCGGGACAGTCAACTATATGAACACTGAAGCTTTCTTT. Using reference TRBV5-1 and TRBJ1-1 for the parts outside the CDR3, the full variable domain is KAGVTQTPRYLIKTRGQQVTLSCSPISGHRSVSWYQQTPGQGLQFLFEYFSETQRNKGNFPGRFSGRQFSNSRSEMNVSTLELGDSALYLCASSSGTVNYMNTEAFFGQGTRLTVV.

This chain joins TRBV27 and TRBJ1-5, with no clear D. V lost 2 bases to trimming and J lost 4 bases, with 15 bases between them. The V gene's germline CDR1 is MNHEY and CDR2 SMNVEV (reference sequence). The CDR3 is made up of 16 amino acids. In DNA form, the CDR3 reads TGTGCCAGCAGTTTACCCGCAGGTTCGTTTAATCAGCCCCAGCATTTT. It encodes CASSLPAGSFNQPQHF.

This chain links TRBV7-2 with TRBJ1-5; no clear D. The length of the CDR3 is 15 residues. V was shortened by 5 bases and J by 6 bases, with 17 bases between the two germline ends. Looked up from germline, CDR1 is SGHTA and CDR2 is FQGNSA. The CDR3 bases are TGTGCCAGCAGCCCCCTCCCAGGCGCTTCTCAGCCCCAGCATTTT. This codes for CASSPLPGASQPQHF.